This TCR beta chain derives from a study of T-cell memory formation after mild COVID-19. This clonotype was seen more than once but under ten times. Its matching antigen is unknown. Using its own MiXCR run on the 5' RACE reads, TCRdb lists one record per CDR3 protein. The sample has fewer than 300,000 distinct CDR3 sequences, 16% seen once; the top ten hold 22%. CDR1 and CDR2 from the germline V gene are MNHNS and SASEGT. The CDR3 runs to 18 residues. V lost 7 bases and J lost 9; bases outside the gene matches: 19. Overall study results and limits: Pre-infection memory held some responding clones, suggesting pre-existing cross-reactive T cells responded. A second wave of clones peaked on day 37, and their SARS-CoV-2 specificity went unconfirmed.

The chain has TRBV6-1 and TRBJ1-6, with 9 bases that match TRBD1. The source of this sequence is a man between 18 and 29 years old who had mild COVID-19 (a few samples of this study predate the infection). Cell type and time point are not known. The sequenced material came from PBMCs or a T cell subset sorted from them (not recorded which). The DNA of the CDR3 is TGTGCCAGCACCGGGTACCCCCCGGGACAGGGAGGAAGTTCACCCCTCCACTTT. Its translation: CASTGYPPGQGGSSPLHF.